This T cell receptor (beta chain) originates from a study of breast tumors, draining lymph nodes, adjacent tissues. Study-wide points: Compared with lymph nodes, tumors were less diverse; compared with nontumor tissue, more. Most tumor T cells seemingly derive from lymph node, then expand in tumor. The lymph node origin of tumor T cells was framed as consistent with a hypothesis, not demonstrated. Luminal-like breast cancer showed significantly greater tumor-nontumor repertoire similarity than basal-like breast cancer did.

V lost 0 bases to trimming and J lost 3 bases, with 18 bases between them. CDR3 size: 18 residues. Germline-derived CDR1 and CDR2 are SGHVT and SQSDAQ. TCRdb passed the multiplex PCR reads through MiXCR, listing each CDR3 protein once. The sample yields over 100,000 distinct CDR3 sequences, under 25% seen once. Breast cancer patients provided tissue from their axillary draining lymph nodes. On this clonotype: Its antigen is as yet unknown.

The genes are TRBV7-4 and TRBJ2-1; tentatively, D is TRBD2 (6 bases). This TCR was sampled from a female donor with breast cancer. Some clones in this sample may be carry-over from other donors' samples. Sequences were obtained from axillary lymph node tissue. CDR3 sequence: CASSLALAQRPFYNEQFF. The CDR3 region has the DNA TGTGCCAGCAGCTTAGCGCTAGCGCAGAGGCCCTTCTACAATGAGCAGTTCTTC.